Presented here are 21 T cell receptor beta chains from one specimen sequenced in a study of long-term antiretroviral therapy in people with HIV (dated by TCRdb to 2021 to 2024). Sequencing of the TRB variable region was done with the immunoSEQ hsTCRB v3.0 assay at survey level resolution. Drawn from immuneACCESS, this table holds only the in-frame rearrangements with V and J called that TCRdb kept. Clones are partly lost; checked studies trace under half to an unresolved V gene and leave the rest unexplained. Across this sample there are some 25,000 clones, with approximately 80% seen only once. The top ten hold roughly 16% of the sample. The input for sequencing was unsorted PBMCs, taken around 4.2 years after starting antiretroviral therapy. Receptors were obtained from a young man with HIV.

The V gene is TRBV2, the J gene TRBJ1-2; D is undetermined. Trimming left V 4 bases short and J 4 bases short, with 10 bases between. CDR1 and CDR2 from the germline V gene are SNHLY and FYNNEI. The CDR3 sequence is 13 residues long. As DNA, the CDR3 is TGTGCCAGCAGTGTCGGAAACCCCTATGGCTACACCTTC. This codes for CASSVGNPYGYTF.

This clone was detected only once. The V gene is TRBV11-2, the J gene TRBJ1-6; 9 nucleotides match TRBD1. The CDR3 runs to 15 residues. J was trimmed by 11 bases and V by 4 bases; bases with no gene match: 9. Germline CDR1 reads SGHAT; CDR2 reads FQNNGV. CDR3 region: CASSWYRDRVAPLHF. As DNA, the CDR3 is TGTGCCAGCAGCTGGTACCGGGACAGGGTTGCACCCCTCCACTTT.

The rearrangement links TRBV6-5 to TRBJ2-7; 8 bases match TRBD1. This CDR3 spans 14 amino acids. Germline V gene sequence: CDR1 MNHEY, CDR2 SVGAGI. The V segment lost 2 bases and the J segment 7 bases; nucleotides outside the gene matches: 7. CDR3 sequence (DNA): TGTGCCAGCAGTTACGGACAGGGCTCCGGGGAGCAGTACTTC. It codes for CASSYGQGSGEQYF.

The rearrangement links TRBV30 to TRBJ2-5; TRBD2 matches 7 bases. The CDR3 extends over 13 amino acids. The V gene end was trimmed by 3 bases and the J gene end by 6 bases; junction bases not matched to a gene: 7. Germline V gene data show CDR1 as GTSNPN and CDR2 as SVGIG (reference sequence). The CDR3 here is CAWRRAGTKTQYF. CDR3 DNA: TGTGCCTGGAGAAGGGCAGGGACTAAGACCCAGTACTTC.

The V gene is TRBV5-5, the J gene TRBJ2-2; tentatively, D is TRBD2 (5 bases). The length of the CDR3 is 14 residues. Per the germline V gene, CDR1 is SGHKS and CDR2 is YYEKEE (reference sequence). V lost 1 base and J lost 3, with 7 bases in between. The CDR3 nucleotides read TGTGCCAGCAGCTTGACGCGGGACACCGGGGAGCTGTTTTTT. It translates to CASSLTRDTGELFF.

The V and J genes are TRBV10-3 and TRBJ1-1, with TRBD1 identical over 12 bases. J was trimmed by 2 bases and V by 7 bases; bases with no gene match: 8. The CDR3 has 16 amino acids. Germline V gives CDR1 ENHRY, CDR2 SYGVKD. CDR3 DNA sequence: TGTGCCATCACCGGGACAGGGGGCCGGAGTAACACTGAAGCTTTCTTT. Translation gives CAITGTGGRSNTEAFF.

The V and J genes are TRBV19 and TRBJ1-5; D remains ambiguous. The germline V and J ends were trimmed by 3 bases and 0 bases, with 6 bases remaining between them. The CDR3 runs to 14 residues. CDR1 and CDR2 (germline): LNHDA, SQIVND (reference sequence). The CDR3 spells CASSIGNSNQPQHF. The CDR3 DNA follows: TGTGCCAGTAGTATTGGTAATAGCAATCAGCCCCAGCATTTT.

The chain recombines TRBV28 with TRBJ2-1; 9 bases are a match to TRBD2. Germline CDR1 is MDHEN and CDR2 is SYDVKM. The CDR3 contains 16 residues. V shed 2 bases and J 2 bases; nucleotides not matched to a gene: 4. The CDR3 here is CASSLGREGTYNEQFF. The CDR3 nucleotides are TGTGCCAGCAGTTTAGGGCGGGAGGGGACCTACAATGAGCAGTTCTTC.

Here the CDR3 reads CAISAKDSESNQPQHF. CDR3 in DNA: TGTGCCATCAGTGCTAAGGACAGTGAGTCCAATCAGCCCCAGCATTTT. This chain uses TRBV10-3 with TRBJ1-5; TRBD1 might be the D (6 bases). V lost 4 bases and J 3 bases, leaving 16 bases between the germline ends. CDR1 and CDR2 (germline): ENHRY, SYGVKD. The CDR3 length is 16 residues.

The chain couples TRBV7-8 to TRBJ2-7, with D possibly matching TRBD2 (6 bases). Germline V gives CDR1 SGHVS, CDR2 FQNEAQ. Between the trimmed V and J ends, which lost 3 bases and 3 bases, there was a span of 12 bases. The length of the CDR3 is 14 residues. CDR3 residues: CASSLGGADYEQYF. CDR3 in DNA: TGTGCCAGCAGCTTGGGCGGGGCCGACTACGAGCAGTACTTC.

The rearrangement uses TRBV9 and TRBJ2-1; 8 nucleotides line up with TRBD2. Looked up from germline, CDR1 is SGDLS and CDR2 is YYNGEE. With 0 bases clipped from V and 7 bases from J, the junction kept 9 bases outside the gene matches. CDR3 length: 16 amino acids. CDR3 sequence: CASSVDGAGVRNEQFF. The CDR3 coding sequence is TGTGCCAGCAGCGTAGATGGAGCGGGAGTTCGGAATGAGCAGTTCTTC.

This clone was counted only a few times. This chain joins TRBV2 and TRBJ1-2; 7 bases align to TRBD1. This CDR3 is built from 11 residues. CDR1 is SNHLY, CDR2 FYNNEI, per germline. The ends lost 10 bases at V and 3 bases at J; junction bases unmatched: 2. The CDR3 sequence is CATQGDYGYTF. The CDR3 DNA follows: TGTGCCACGCAGGGGGACTATGGCTACACCTTC.

This clone was found a few times. The chain is built from TRBV5-1 and TRBJ1-2, with D possibly being TRBD1 (5 bases). Germline V gene lookup returns CDR1 SGHRS and CDR2 YFSETQ. The CDR3 has 13 residues. V was pared by 0 bases and J by 8 bases, with 11 bases between. The CDR3 nucleotides read TGCGCCAGCAGCTTGGATATGGGGGACGGCTACACCTTC. Protein product: CASSLDMGDGYTF.

The J gene is TRBJ2-3, the V gene TRBV19; tentative D call: TRBD1 (6 bases). The CDR3 covers 17 residues. The V gene's germline CDR1 is LNHDA and CDR2 SQIVND (reference sequence). Trimming removed 6 bases at V and 2 bases at J, with 21 bases between. The CDR3 region is CASRVRTGLPYTDTQYF. In DNA, the CDR3 is TGTGCCAGTAGAGTACGTACAGGGCTCCCTTACACAGATACGCAGTATTTT.

The DNA of the CDR3 is TGTGCCAGCAGTTCCACCAGGGACAGGGGGGGGAACTATGGCTACACCTTC. It is translated as CASSSTRDRGGNYGYTF. V usage is TRBV28 and J usage is TRBJ1-2, with 11 bases matching TRBD1. The length of the CDR3 is 17 residues. Unmatched junction bases numbered 9, after V lost 4 bases and J lost 2 bases. Germline CDR1 and CDR2: MDHEN and SYDVKM.

The CDR3 region has the DNA TGTGCCAGCTCACCTCGTGGTGCCGGAGCCTACGAGCAGTACTTC. Translated: CASSPRGAGAYEQYF. V and J are TRBV18 and TRBJ2-5, with D unresolved. With the DNA end fitting TRBJ2-7 better, the J assignment may be wrong. This CDR3 is 15 amino acids long. Germline lookup yields CDR1 KGHSH and CDR2 LQKENI.

The chain combines TRBV28 with TRBJ1-1; D is unclear. V was clipped by 3 bases and J by 2 bases, with 16 bases between them. CDR3 size: 16 residues. The germline V gene encodes CDR1 MDHEN and CDR2 SYDVKM. For the CDR3, the DNA is TGTGCCAGCAGTTTGTCCCCCGGGGTCACAAACACTGAAGCTTTCTTT. Amino acid sequence: CASSLSPGVTNTEAFF.

This rearrangement joins TRBV6-1 to TRBJ1-5, with 7 nucleotides matching TRBD1. Germline V gene lookup returns CDR1 MNHNS and CDR2 SASEGT. J was trimmed by 5 bases and V by 6 bases; bases with no gene match: 4. There are 13 residues in the CDR3. The CDR3: CASSLRGDQPQHF. The CDR3 nucleotides are TGTGCCAGCAGCCTCAGGGGGGATCAGCCCCAGCATTTT.

This clone was seen a handful of times. The rearrangement joins TRBV7-6 to TRBJ1-6; 7 positions agree with TRBD1. J gave up 10 bases and V 2 bases, and 5 bases lay outside the gene matches. Germline V CDR1 and CDR2: SGHVS, FNYEAQ. The CDR3 runs to 14 residues. The CDR3 nucleotides are TGTGCCAGCAGCTTAACAGGGGTAGCGTCACCCCTCCACTTT. It specifies CASSLTGVASPLHF.

The chain combines TRBV11-2 with TRBJ1-3; D not certain. The CDR3 has 17 amino acids. Germline V gene lookup returns CDR1 SGHAT and CDR2 FQNNGV. Trimming left V 1 base short and J 0 bases short, with 13 bases between. CDR3 sequence (DNA): TGTGCCAGCAGCTTAGTAGGGCAGCCGAGCTCTGGAAACACCATATATTTT. Translation gives CASSLVGQPSSGNTIYF. Combining the CDR3 with reference TRBV11-2 and TRBJ1-3 gives the whole variable domain EAGVAQSPRYKIIEKRQSVAFWCNPISGHATLYWYQQILGQGPKLLIQFQNNGVVDDSQLPKDRFSAERLKGVDSTLKIQPAKLEDSAVYLCASSLVGQPSSGNTIYFGEGSWLTVV.

This rearrangement joins TRBV13 to TRBJ2-4, with 9 bases lining up with TRBD1. J was trimmed by 7 bases and V by 4 bases; bases with no gene match: 5. Germline loops: CDR1 PRHDT, CDR2 FYEKMQ (reference sequence). The CDR3 length is 14 residues. The CDR3 here is CASSSGQGRNIQYF. The DNA of the CDR3 is TGTGCCAGCAGCTCCGGACAGGGGAGGAACATTCAGTACTTC.